This entry lists 20 T cell receptor beta chains sequenced from one sample in a study of T cells after yellow fever vaccination. TCRdb called the 5' RACE reads again in MiXCR, with one record for every CDR3 protein. The data show nearly 550,000 distinct CDR3 sequences, about 19% seen once. The input for sequencing was PBMCs, taken 15 days after the yellow fever booster vaccination. The receptors derive from a man aged 25 to 45 who received the YFV17D yellow fever vaccine.

The chain has TRBV18 and TRBJ2-3; the D gene is possibly TRBD2 (6 bases). Per germline, CDR1 KGHSH and CDR2 LQKENI. Trimming took off 3 bases at V and 0 bases at J, with 10 bases between the two ends. The CDR3 consists of 15 residues. The CDR3, as DNA: TGTGCCAGCTCACCCGGACTAACTAGCACAGATACGCAGTATTTT. The encoded protein is CASSPGLTSTDTQYF.

The chain joins TRBV24-1 to TRBJ2-3; possible D gene TRBD2, 6 bases. CDR1 is KGHDR and CDR2 is SFDVKD in the germline V gene. The ends were cut back, 0 bases at V and 8 bases at J, with 11 bases in the middle. CDR3 length: 14 residues. The CDR3 sequence is CATSDLGWRGTQYF. In DNA, the CDR3 is TGTGCCACCAGTGATTTGGGTTGGCGGGGTACGCAGTATTTT.

This clonotype has just a few counts. V and J are TRBV7-8 and TRBJ1-2; tentative D call: TRBD1 (5 bases). The V gene lost 1 base and the J gene lost 8 bases, with 20 bases spanning the gap. Germline V gives CDR1 SGHVS, CDR2 FQNEAQ. CDR3 length: 16 amino acids. The CDR3 DNA reads as TGTGCCAGCAGCTTAGTCTTGATCGGGGACTTAGAAGGCTACACCTTC. Translated: CASSLVLIGDLEGYTF.

This clonotype was observed a few times. J is TRBJ1-1 and V is TRBV19; D perhaps matches TRBD1 (5 bases). Germline CDR1 reads LNHDA; CDR2 reads SQIVND (reference sequence). The CDR3 consists of 15 residues. V lost 0 bases to trimming and J lost 4 bases, with 12 bases between them. CDR3 sequence: CASSIDGSGRTEAFF. The CDR3 region has the DNA TGTGCCAGTAGTATAGATGGTTCAGGGCGCACTGAAGCTTTCTTT. Looking up the rest from reference TRBV19 and TRBJ1-1 gives the full variable domain: DGGITQSPKYLFRKEGQNVTLSCEQNLNHDAMYWYRQDPGQGLRLIYYSQIVNDFQKGDIAEGYSVSREKKESFPLTVTSAQKNPTAFYLCASSIDGSGRTEAFFGQGTRLTVV.

This clonotype appeared a few times. The genes are TRBV15 and TRBJ2-7, with no clear D. V was clipped by 0 bases and J by 6 bases, with 12 bases between them. The CDR3 has 14 residues. The V gene's germline CDR1 is LNHNV and CDR2 YYDKDF (reference sequence). The CDR3 protein is CATSRDLGWGEQYF. Written as DNA, the CDR3 is TGTGCCACCAGCAGAGACCTCGGTTGGGGCGAGCAGTACTTC.

V and J are TRBV20-1 and TRBJ2-7; 8 bases align to TRBD2. The CDR3 runs to 16 residues. Germline V gene data show CDR1 as DFQATT and CDR2 as SNEGSKA (reference sequence). The V gene end was trimmed by 0 bases and the J gene end by 1 base; junction bases not matched to a gene: 8. The CDR3 DNA follows: TGCAGTGCTAGAGATCTTATAGCGGGACGTTCCTACGAGCAGTACTTC. It is translated as CSARDLIAGRSYEQYF.

There are a few counts of this clonotype. The chain couples TRBV5-4 to TRBJ2-5, with D unresolved. Germline CDR1 SGHNT, CDR2 YYREEE (reference sequence). The CDR3 has 12 residues. V dropped 2 bases and J dropped 3 bases, with 5 bases sitting between them. Here the CDR3 DNA reads TGTGCCAGCAGCTTTCAGAAAGAGACCCAGTACTTC. This sequence encodes CASSFQKETQYF. The full variable domain, its missing parts supplied by reference TRBV5-4 and TRBJ2-5, is ETGVTQSPTHLIKTRGQQVTLRCSSQSGHNTVSWYQQALGQGPQFIFQYYREEENGRGNFPPRFSGLQFPNYSSELNVNALELDDSALYLCASSFQKETQYFGPGTRLLVL.

This clonotype was seen a handful of times. The chain couples TRBV28 to TRBJ1-2; D ambiguous. V was clipped by 8 bases and J by 6 bases, with 10 bases between them. Germline CDR1 and CDR2: MDHEN and SYDVKM. This CDR3 is 11 amino acids long. CDR3 coding DNA: TGTGCCAGCGGTGCCGTCAATGGCTACACCTTC. Amino acids: CASGAVNGYTF.

The table lists this clonotype with a few counts. The chain is built from TRBV7-2 and TRBJ2-7, with TRBD2 matching over 14 bases. The ends lost 0 bases at V and 6 bases at J; junction bases unmatched: 13. The CDR3 consists of 19 residues. Germline CDR1 and CDR2: SGHTA and FQGNSA. The CDR3 nucleotides are TGTGCCAGCAGCTTAGCGTCAGGGACTAGCGGGAGCAAATACGGCGAGCAGTACTTC. Amino acids: CASSLASGTSGSKYGEQYF.

The J gene is TRBJ2-1, the V gene TRBV5-1; 14 bases are shared with TRBD2. There are 17 residues in the CDR3. Unmatched junction bases numbered 8, after V lost 1 base and J lost 8 bases. The germline V gene encodes CDR1 SGHRS and CDR2 YFSETQ. This chain's CDR3 is CASSLTQGLAGVYEQFF. CDR3 DNA sequence: TGCGCCAGCAGCTTGACTCAGGGACTAGCGGGAGTTTATGAGCAGTTCTTC.

The chain combines TRBV20-1 with TRBJ2-5; 9 nucleotides match TRBD1. This CDR3 has 15 residues. J lost 2 bases, V lost 3 bases, and 7 bases had no gene match. Germline CDR1 reads DFQATT; CDR2 reads SNEGSKA (reference sequence). The CDR3 loop reads CSARLQGAAQETQYF. DNA of the CDR3: TGCAGTGCTAGGCTACAGGGGGCTGCTCAAGAGACCCAGTACTTC.

This chain links TRBV12-3 or TRBV12-4 with TRBJ2-6; D remains ambiguous. CDR3 length equals 13 residues. Trimming shortened V by 7 bases and J by 1 base, and 5 bases separated the two germline ends. The CDR3 loop is CASTQSGANVLTF. CDR3 DNA sequence: TGTGCCAGCACCCAGTCTGGGGCCAACGTCCTGACTTTC.

J is TRBJ2-7 and V is TRBV20-1; D might be TRBD2 (5 bases). The CDR3 is 15 residues long. The V and J ends lost 3 bases and 4 bases respectively, with 19 bases between them. CDR1 and CDR2 from the germline V gene are DFQATT and SNEGSKA (reference sequence). The CDR3 DNA is TGCAGTGCTAGCGCCGGGATTAGCGCTCTGTACGAGCAGTACTTC. Protein product: CSASAGISALYEQYF.

This chain connects TRBV7-2 to TRBJ2-5; TRBD2 matches at 10 bases. The CDR3 contains 16 residues. Germline CDR1 is SGHTA and CDR2 is FQGNSA. J was trimmed by 5 bases and V by 5 bases; bases with no gene match: 11. The CDR3 spells CASSLQSGRGMETQYF. The CDR3 DNA sequence: TGTGCCAGCAGCCTCCAGAGCGGGAGGGGGATGGAGACCCAGTACTTC.

About this clonotype itself: This sequence may be a read error, since a much larger clone differs from it by one base. V is TRBV20-1 and J is TRBJ1-1; possibly TRBD1 for D (6 bases). The CDR3 is 16 amino acids. The germline V gene encodes CDR1 DFQATT and CDR2 SNEGSKA (reference sequence). The CDR3 spells CCAREGFDRRGTEAFF. The CDR3, as DNA: TGCTGTGCTAGAGAAGGGTTTGACAGGAGGGGGACTGAAGCTTTCTTT.

This clonotype was seen a few times. The chain uses TRBV6-2 or TRBV6-3 and TRBJ2-1; tentative D call: TRBD1 (6 bases). This CDR3 is 20 amino acids long. Looked up from germline, CDR1 is MNHEY and CDR2 is SVGEGT. V was trimmed by 2 bases and J by 9 bases, leaving 32 bases between them. The CDR3 region has the DNA TGTGCCAGCAGTTACCCCCGGGACAAAGAGCGGACCCCGATACATGGTGAGCAGTTCTTC. Its protein product is CASSYPRDKERTPIHGEQFF.

Ten or more counts support this clonotype. The chain combines TRBV20-1 with TRBJ2-7, with D tentatively TRBD1 (5 bases). In germline, CDR1 is DFQATT, CDR2 SNEGSKA (reference sequence). The CDR3 is made up of 11 amino acids. V lost 2 bases and J lost 9, with 11 bases in between. The CDR3 DNA follows: TGCAGTGCTAGATCAGACAGAGGGCAGTACTTC. It codes for CSARSDRGQYF.

This chain links TRBV11-2 with TRBJ2-1; a weak D match, TRBD1 (5 bases). Germline assignment: CDR1 SGHAT and CDR2 FQNNGV. CDR3 size: 15 residues. Trimming took off 5 bases at V and 8 bases at J, with 19 bases between the two ends. The CDR3 loop reads CASSPRSGTRDEQFF. The CDR3 coding sequence is TGTGCCAGCAGCCCAAGGTCGGGTACCAGGGATGAGCAGTTCTTC.

The chain joins TRBV7-2 to TRBJ2-7, with D maybe TRBD2 (6 bases). Germline CDR1 and CDR2: SGHTA and FQGNSA. Trimming pared 5 bases from V and 6 bases from J, leaving 17 bases between. This CDR3 comprises 14 residues. The CDR3 DNA is TGTGCCAGCAGCCTCGGGACTTATAGGAGCGAGCAGTACTTC. Translation gives CASSLGTYRSEQYF.

The CDR3 DNA reads as TGTGCCAGCAGCGTCGGACTAGCGGAGGATGTCGGGAATGAGCAGTTCTTC. Amino acid sequence: CASSVGLAEDVGNEQFF. The chain employs TRBV7-2 and TRBJ2-1; 10 nucleotides line up with TRBD2. CDR1 and CDR2 from the germline V gene are SGHTA and FQGNSA. This CDR3 comprises 17 residues. J lost 7 bases, V lost 5 bases, and 14 bases had no gene match.